This passage covers 20 T cell receptor beta chains from one sample sequenced in a study of Ad26.COV2.S vaccination and SARS-CoV-2 variants. Some clones are missing from TCRdb's copy, which holds only in-frame ones; the method was immunoSEQ multiplex PCR. The repertoire includes under 400,000 clones, about nine tenths of them detected once, and around 3.5% sits in the top ten. Treatment specified: over 15 received Ad26.COV2.S at low or high dose, single or two shots; roughly five received placebo; per-sample allocation not given. Collection of samples fell on day 63 after the first vaccine or placebo injection. The input for sequencing was peripheral blood, taken in a trial of Ad26.COV2.S vaccine versus placebo. These receptors were obtained from a person between 18 and 60 years old who received the Ad26.COV2.S COVID-19 vaccine or a placebo.

A few counts support this clone. This chain links TRBV7-9 with TRBJ2-5, with 9 bases aligning to TRBD2. The germline CDR1 and CDR2 sequences are SEHNR and FQNEAQ (reference sequence). The J segment lost 2 bases and the V segment lost 0 bases, leaving 4 bases of the junction unmatched. The CDR3 extends over 16 amino acids. The CDR3 spells CASSLAALAGQETQYF. The CDR3 DNA is TGTGCCAGCAGCTTAGCTGCGCTAGCGGGACAAGAGACCCAGTACTTC.

The chain is built from TRBV20-1 and TRBJ1-6, with D possibly being TRBD1 (6 bases). Per the germline V gene, CDR1 is DFQATT and CDR2 is SNEGSKA (reference sequence). V was clipped by 6 bases and J by 14 bases, with 14 bases between them. The length of the CDR3 is 11 residues. CDR3 amino acids: CSALQGRALHF. CDR3 in DNA: TGCAGTGCGCTACAGGGTAGAGCCCTCCACTTT.

The chain is built from TRBV6-5 and TRBJ2-1; 7 nucleotides match TRBD1. The CDR3 spans 14 residues. The junction had 3 bases not matched to a gene; V was cut back by 0 bases and J by 7 bases. Germline CDR1 reads MNHEY; CDR2 reads SVGAGI. The CDR3: CASSYSTGYNEQFF. The CDR3 DNA is TGTGCCAGCAGTTACTCGACAGGGTATAATGAGCAGTTCTTC.

The chain joins TRBV6-6 to TRBJ2-3, with a tentative D call TRBD1 (5 bases). V was shortened by 7 bases and J by 6 bases, with 11 bases between the two germline ends. This CDR3 comprises 12 residues. Germline assignment: CDR1 MNHNY and CDR2 SVGAGI (reference sequence). The DNA of the CDR3 is TGTGCCAGCATGGGCAGGGTCGATACGCAGTATTTT. Translating gives CASMGRVDTQYF.

The chain is built from TRBV27 and TRBJ2-1; a weak D match, TRBD1 (7 bases). This CDR3 is built from 13 residues. Trimming removed 5 bases from V and 8 bases from J, with 13 bases in between. Germline V CDR1 and CDR2: MNHEY, SMNVEV (reference sequence). CDR3 in DNA: TGTGCCAGCAGTCCTTCCAGGGGGGATGAGCAGTTCTTC. Its protein is CASSPSRGDEQFF.

This clone was found once. This chain uses TRBV27 with TRBJ1-1; D is perhaps TRBD1 (5 bases). From germline, CDR1 is MNHEY and CDR2 SMNVEV (reference sequence). CDR3 length equals 18 residues. V was cut by 0 bases and J by 1 base, with 18 bases left in between. The CDR3: CASSLSIPGGVKNTEAFF. The DNA for the CDR3 is TGTGCCAGCAGTTTATCGATCCCGGGAGGGGTTAAGAACACTGAAGCTTTCTTT.

The rearrangement links TRBV9 to TRBJ1-6, with 8 bases lining up with TRBD1. V trimming: 3 bases; J trimming: 0 bases; junction bases outside the gene matches: 11. The CDR3 sequence is 19 residues long. The germline V gene encodes CDR1 SGDLS and CDR2 YYNGEE. For the CDR3, the DNA is TGTGCCAGCAGCGACCGGGACAGGCATCAGAGCTCCTATAATTCACCCCTCCACTTT. Its protein product is CASSDRDRHQSSYNSPLHF.

The rearrangement joins TRBV7-3 to TRBJ2-3, with a possible D match to TRBD1 (6 bases). The germline gives CDR1 SGHTA, CDR2 FQGTGA. V lost 5 bases and J lost 5, with 17 bases in between. The CDR3 extends over 15 amino acids. In DNA, the CDR3 is TGTGCCAGCAGCCCCCGGGGACAAGCTCAAGATACGCAGTATTTT. Translation: CASSPRGQAQDTQYF.

This clone was counted between two and nine times. The rearrangement joins TRBV30 to TRBJ1-2; a weak D match, TRBD1 (5 bases). The CDR3 length is 16 residues. Germline CDR1 reads GTSNPN; CDR2 reads SVGIG (reference sequence). The V gene lost 5 bases and the J gene lost 1 base, with 20 bases spanning the gap. The CDR3 region is CAWLDQGRPNNYGYTF. The CDR3 DNA reads TGTGCCTGGCTTGACCAGGGCAGACCAAATAACTATGGCTACACCTTC.

The chain uses TRBV5-1 and TRBJ2-3, with 9 bases that match TRBD2. Germline assignment: CDR1 SGHRS and CDR2 YFSETQ. Losses at the gene ends were 4 bases for V and 1 base for J; bases not matched to a gene: 4. The CDR3 has 15 amino acids. In nucleotides, the CDR3 is TGCGCCAGCAGCCCTCCTAGCGGGGGCACAGATACGCAGTATTTT. It encodes CASSPPSGGTDTQYF. The full variable domain, in which reference TRBV5-1 and TRBJ2-3 provide the parts outside the CDR3, is KAGVTQTPRYLIKTRGQQVTLSCSPISGHRSVSWYQQTPGQGLQFLFEYFSETQRNKGNFPGRFSGRQFSNSRSEMNVSTLELGDSALYLCASSPPSGGTDTQYFGPGTRLTVL.

V usage is TRBV4-2 and J usage is TRBJ2-3, with D tentatively TRBD1 or TRBD2 (6 bases each). In germline, CDR1 is LGHNA, CDR2 YNFKEQ. This CDR3 region has 16 residues. The V end lost 7 bases, the J end lost 2 bases, and 19 bases lay between the germline ends. This chain's CDR3 is CASNRLVGGDTDTQYF. In DNA, the CDR3 is TGTGCCAGCAACCGCCTAGTGGGGGGCGACACAGATACGCAGTATTTT.

This chain joins TRBV9 and TRBJ2-3; 7 bases match TRBD1. CDR1 is SGDLS, CDR2 YYNGEE, per germline. This CDR3 spans 15 amino acids. Trimming took 0 bases from V and 5 from J; bases not matched to a gene: 6. The CDR3 region has the DNA TGTGCCAGCAGCGTAGAGGCAGGGGGTAGAGATACGCAGTATTTT. This translates into CASSVEAGGRDTQYF.

This chain joins TRBV2 and TRBJ1-4; TRBD1 matches 7 bases. In germline, CDR1 is SNHLY, CDR2 FYNNEI. This CDR3 spans 16 amino acids. With 3 bases clipped from V and 5 bases from J, the junction kept 9 bases outside the gene matches. CDR3 sequence reads: CASSDRAGQVNEKLFF. In DNA, the CDR3 is TGTGCCAGCAGTGATCGGGCAGGACAGGTGAATGAAAAACTGTTTTTT.

This rearrangement joins TRBV30 to TRBJ1-2, with D unresolved. The germline V gene has CDR1 GTSNPN and CDR2 SVGIG (reference sequence). Trimming stripped 8 bases from V and 1 base from J, with 20 bases between. The CDR3 consists of 15 residues. The CDR3 spells CAGLWARKINYGYTF. In DNA, the CDR3 is TGTGCCGGGCTGTGGGCCAGAAAAATTAACTATGGCTACACCTTC.

The J gene is TRBJ1-5, the V gene TRBV30, with D tentatively TRBD1 (5 bases). Trimming took 1 base from V and 3 from J, leaving 13 bases between them. The V gene's germline CDR1 is GTSNPN and CDR2 SVGIG (reference sequence). This CDR3 contains 15 residues. The CDR3: CAWSDSGRINQPQHF. For the CDR3, the DNA is TGTGCCTGGAGTGACTCGGGGCGGATCAATCAGCCCCAGCATTTT. Full variable domain (missing parts from reference TRBV30 and TRBJ1-5): SQTIHQWPATLVQPVGSPLSLECTVEGTSNPNLYWYRQAAGRGLQLLFYSVGIGQISSEVPQNLSASRPQDRQFILSSKKLLLSDSGFYLCAWSDSGRINQPQHFGDGTRLSIL.

In the case of this clone: Different DNA sequences within this sample yield the same CDR3. The genes are TRBV4-1 and TRBJ2-5; D is unclear. This CDR3 spans 12 amino acids. V dropped 0 bases and J dropped 5 bases, with 4 bases sitting between them. In germline, CDR1 is MGHRA, CDR2 YSYEKL. This CDR3 is CASSQDRETQYF. The CDR3, as DNA: TGCGCCAGCAGCCAAGACAGGGAGACCCAGTACTTC.

V usage is TRBV10-3 and J usage is TRBJ1-6; D unclear. Germline V gene lookup returns CDR1 ENHRY and CDR2 SYGVKD. The CDR3 covers 13 residues. V lost 3 bases to trimming and J lost 13 bases, with 13 bases between them. The CDR3 sequence is CAISDKGFSPLHF. CDR3 in DNA: TGTGCCATCAGTGACAAGGGTTTTAGTCCCCTCCACTTT.

This clone was seen only a few times. This rearrangement joins TRBV15 to TRBJ1-1; 9 bases align to TRBD1. Germline trimming cut 7 bases from V and 5 bases from J; bases unmatched to any gene: 5. This CDR3 region has 13 residues. The germline CDR1 and CDR2 sequences are LNHNV and YYDKDF (reference sequence). The CDR3 DNA reads TGTGCCACCAATCGACAGGGGGGGACTGAAGCTTTCTTT. Its translation is CATNRQGGTEAFF.

The chain links TRBV9 to TRBJ1-1; perhaps TRBD1 as D (6 bases). V gave up 3 bases and J gave up 0 bases, with 12 bases separating them. Germline V gene sequence: CDR1 SGDLS, CDR2 YYNGEE. CDR3 length: 15 amino acids. The CDR3 DNA reads TGTGCCAGCAGCGGCAGTGGACAGATGAACACTGAAGCTTTCTTT. The encoded protein is CASSGSGQMNTEAFF. The full variable domain, completed using reference TRBV9 and TRBJ1-1, is DSGVTQTPKHLITATGQRVTLRCSPRSGDLSVYWYQQSLDQGLQFLIQYYNGEERAKGNILERFSAQQFPDLHSELNLSSLELGDSALYFCASSGSGQMNTEAFFGQGTRLTVV.

By frequency in the sample, this clone is medium-sized. The V call is TRBV10-2, the J call TRBJ1-2; D not certain. Germline CDR1 and CDR2: WSHSY and SAAADI. This CDR3 region has 15 residues. With 2 bases removed from V and 0 bases from J, the gap between germline ends came to 10 bases. The CDR3 sequence: CASSELSTTNYGYTF. CDR3 bases: TGCGCCAGCAGTGAGCTGTCCACGACTAACTATGGCTACACCTTC.